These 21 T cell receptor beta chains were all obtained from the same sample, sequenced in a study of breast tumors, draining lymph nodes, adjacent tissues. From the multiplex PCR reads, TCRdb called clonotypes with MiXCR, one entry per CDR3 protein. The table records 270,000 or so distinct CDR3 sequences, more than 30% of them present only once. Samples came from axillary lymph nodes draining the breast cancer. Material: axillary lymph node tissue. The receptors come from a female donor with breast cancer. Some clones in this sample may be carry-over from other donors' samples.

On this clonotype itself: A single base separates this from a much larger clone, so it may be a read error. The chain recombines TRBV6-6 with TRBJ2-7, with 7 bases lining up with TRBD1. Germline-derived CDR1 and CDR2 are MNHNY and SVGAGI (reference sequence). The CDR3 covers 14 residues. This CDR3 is CVSRGTSPKYEQYF. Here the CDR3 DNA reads TGTGTCAGCAGGGGGACCTCCCCGAAATACGAGCAGTACTTC.

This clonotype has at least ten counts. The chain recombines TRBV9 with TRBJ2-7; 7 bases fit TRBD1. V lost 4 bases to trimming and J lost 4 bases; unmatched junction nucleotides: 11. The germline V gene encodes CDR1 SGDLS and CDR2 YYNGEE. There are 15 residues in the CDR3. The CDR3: CASSITGTDSYEQYF. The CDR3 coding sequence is TGTGCCAGCAGCATCACCGGGACAGACTCTTACGAGCAGTACTTC.

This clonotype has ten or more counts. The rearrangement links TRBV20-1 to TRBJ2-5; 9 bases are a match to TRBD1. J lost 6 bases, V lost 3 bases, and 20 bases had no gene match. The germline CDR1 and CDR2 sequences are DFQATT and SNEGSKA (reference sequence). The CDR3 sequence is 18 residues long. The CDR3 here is CSASRGISGTGLEKTQYF. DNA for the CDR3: TGCAGTGCTAGTAGAGGGATTTCCGGGACAGGGCTTGAGAAGACCCAGTACTTC.

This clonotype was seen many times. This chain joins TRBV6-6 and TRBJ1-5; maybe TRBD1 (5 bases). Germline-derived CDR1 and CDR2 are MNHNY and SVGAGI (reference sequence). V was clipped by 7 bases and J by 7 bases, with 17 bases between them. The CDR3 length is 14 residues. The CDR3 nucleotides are TGTGCCAGCATCCTTACCCCAGGGTCCCAGCCCCAGCATTTT. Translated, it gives CASILTPGSQPQHF.

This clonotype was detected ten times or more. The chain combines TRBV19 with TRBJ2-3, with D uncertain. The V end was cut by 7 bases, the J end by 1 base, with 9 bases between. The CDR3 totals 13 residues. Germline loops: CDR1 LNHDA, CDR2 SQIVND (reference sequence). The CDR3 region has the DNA TGTGCCAGTAAGGAGTCGGGCACAGATACGCAGTATTTT. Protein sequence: CASKESGTDTQYF.

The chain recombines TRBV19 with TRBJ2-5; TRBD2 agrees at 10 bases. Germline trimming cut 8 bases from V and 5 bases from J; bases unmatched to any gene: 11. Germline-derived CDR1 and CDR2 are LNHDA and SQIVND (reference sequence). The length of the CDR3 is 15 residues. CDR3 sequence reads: CASAISSGSDETQYF. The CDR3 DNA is TGTGCCAGTGCTATCTCTAGCGGGAGTGATGAGACCCAGTACTTC.

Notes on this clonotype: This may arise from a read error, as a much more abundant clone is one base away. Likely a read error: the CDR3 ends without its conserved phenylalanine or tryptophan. The CDR3: CASSPRGQGGLFGYTL. CDR3 sequence (DNA): TGTGCCAGCAGCCCGAGGGGACAGGGGGGATTGTTTGGCTACACCCTC. The chain links TRBV5-4 to TRBJ1-2; 11 bases are shared with TRBD1. This CDR3 spans 16 amino acids. The germline gives CDR1 SGHNT, CDR2 YYREEE (reference sequence). Losses at the gene ends were 4 bases for V and 7 bases for J; bases not matched to a gene: 12.

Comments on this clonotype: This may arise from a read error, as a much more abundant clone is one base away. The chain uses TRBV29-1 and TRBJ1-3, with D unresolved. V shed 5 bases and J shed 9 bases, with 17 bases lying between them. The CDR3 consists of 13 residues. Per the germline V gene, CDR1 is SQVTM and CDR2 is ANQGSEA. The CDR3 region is CSVQVQELGTIYF. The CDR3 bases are TGCAGCGTTCAAGTCCAGGAGCTAGGCACCATATATTTT.

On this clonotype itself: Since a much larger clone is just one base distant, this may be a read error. The CDR3 DNA is TGTGCCAGCAGTCACTCAAGACTTCACACCGGGGAGCTGTTTTTT. Amino acid sequence: CASSHSRLHTGELFF. V and J are TRBV6-6 and TRBJ2-2; no firm D call. Germline assignment: CDR1 MNHNY and CDR2 SVGAGI (reference sequence). The CDR3 is 15 residues long.

CDR3: CASSFWTGSGEKLFF. As DNA, the CDR3 is TGTGCCAGCAGTTTCTGGACAGGGTCCGGCGAAAAACTGTTTTTT. This chain joins TRBV12-3 or TRBV12-4 and TRBJ1-4, with 8 bases matching TRBD1. With V trimmed by 3 bases and J by 8 bases, 8 bases remained unmatched. The CDR3 spans 15 residues.

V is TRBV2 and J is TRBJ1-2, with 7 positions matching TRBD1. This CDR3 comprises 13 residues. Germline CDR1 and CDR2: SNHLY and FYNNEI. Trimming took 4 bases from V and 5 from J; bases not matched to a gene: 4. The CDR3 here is CASSAGGNYGYTF. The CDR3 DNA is TGTGCCAGCAGTGCAGGGGGAAATTATGGCTACACCTTC.

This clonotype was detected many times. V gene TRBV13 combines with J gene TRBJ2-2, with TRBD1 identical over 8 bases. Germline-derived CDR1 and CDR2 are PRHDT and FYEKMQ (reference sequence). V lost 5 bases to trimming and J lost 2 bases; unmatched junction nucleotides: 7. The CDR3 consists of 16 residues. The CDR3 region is CASSPKGQDNTGELFF. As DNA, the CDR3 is TGTGCCAGCAGCCCGAAGGGACAGGACAACACCGGGGAGCTGTTTTTT.

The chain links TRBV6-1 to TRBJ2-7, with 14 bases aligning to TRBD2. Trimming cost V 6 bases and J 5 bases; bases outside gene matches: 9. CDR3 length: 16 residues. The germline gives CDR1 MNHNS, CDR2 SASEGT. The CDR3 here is CASRRGLAGVGDEQYF. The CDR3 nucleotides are TGTGCCAGCAGGCGGGGACTAGCGGGAGTGGGTGACGAGCAGTACTTC.

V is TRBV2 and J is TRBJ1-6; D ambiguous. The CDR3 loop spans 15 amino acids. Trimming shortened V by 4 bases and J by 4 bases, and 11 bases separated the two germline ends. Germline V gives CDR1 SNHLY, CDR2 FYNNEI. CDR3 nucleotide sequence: TGTGCCAGCAGTGGGGCGGTGGGGTATAATTCACCCCTCCACTTT. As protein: CASSGAVGYNSPLHF.

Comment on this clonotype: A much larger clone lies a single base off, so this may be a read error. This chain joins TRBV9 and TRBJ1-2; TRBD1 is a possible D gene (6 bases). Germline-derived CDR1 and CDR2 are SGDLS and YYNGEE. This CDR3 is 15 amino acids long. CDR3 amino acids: CASSVAQIGGVGSTF. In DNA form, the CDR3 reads TGTGCCAGCAGCGTAGCCCAAATAGGGGGGGTTGGCTCCACCTTC.

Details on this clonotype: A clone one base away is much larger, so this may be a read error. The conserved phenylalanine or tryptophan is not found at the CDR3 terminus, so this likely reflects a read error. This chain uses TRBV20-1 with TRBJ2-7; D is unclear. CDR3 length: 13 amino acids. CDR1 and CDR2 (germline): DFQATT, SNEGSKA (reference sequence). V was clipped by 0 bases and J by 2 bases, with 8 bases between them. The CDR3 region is CSARDSGTYEQYL. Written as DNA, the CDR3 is TGCAGTGCTAGAGATTCAGGTACCTACGAGCAGTACCTC.

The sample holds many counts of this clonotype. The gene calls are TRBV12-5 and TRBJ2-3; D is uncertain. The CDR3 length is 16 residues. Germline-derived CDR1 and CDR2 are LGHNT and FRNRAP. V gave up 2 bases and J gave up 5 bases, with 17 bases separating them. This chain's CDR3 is CASGLPPGYLGDTQYF. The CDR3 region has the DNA TGTGCTAGTGGTTTGCCTCCGGGCTACTTGGGAGATACGCAGTATTTT. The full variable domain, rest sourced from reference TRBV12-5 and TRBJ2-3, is DARVTQTPRHKVTEMGQEVTMRCQPILGHNTVFWYRQTMMQGLELLAYFRNRAPLDDSGMPKDRFSAEMPDATLATLKIQPSEPRDSAVYFCASGLPPGYLGDTQYFGPGTRLTVL.

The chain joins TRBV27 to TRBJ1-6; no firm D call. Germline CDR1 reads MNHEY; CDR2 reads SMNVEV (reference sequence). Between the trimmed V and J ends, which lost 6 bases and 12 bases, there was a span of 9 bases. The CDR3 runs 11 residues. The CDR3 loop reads CASSPGGPLHF. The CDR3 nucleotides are TGTGCCAGCAGCCCCGGTGGACCCCTCCACTTT.

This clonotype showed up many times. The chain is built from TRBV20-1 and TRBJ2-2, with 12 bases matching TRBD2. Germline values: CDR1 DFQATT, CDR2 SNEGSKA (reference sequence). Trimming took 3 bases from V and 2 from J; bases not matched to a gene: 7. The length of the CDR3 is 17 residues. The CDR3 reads CSASVLAGGRNTGELFF. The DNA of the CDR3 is TGCAGTGCTAGTGTTCTAGCGGGAGGGAGAAACACCGGGGAGCTGTTTTTT.

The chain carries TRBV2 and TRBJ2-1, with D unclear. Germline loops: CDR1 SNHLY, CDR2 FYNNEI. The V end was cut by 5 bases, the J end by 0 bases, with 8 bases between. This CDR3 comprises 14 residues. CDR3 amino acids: CASSSASSYNEQFF. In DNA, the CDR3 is TGTGCCAGCAGTTCGGCTAGCTCCTACAATGAGCAGTTCTTC.

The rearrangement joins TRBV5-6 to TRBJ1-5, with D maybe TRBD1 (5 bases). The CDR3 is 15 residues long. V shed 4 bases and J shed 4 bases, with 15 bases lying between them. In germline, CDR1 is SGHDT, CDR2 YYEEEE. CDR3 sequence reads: CASSPGPPANQPQHF. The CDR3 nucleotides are TGTGCCAGCAGCCCGGGGCCGCCGGCTAATCAGCCCCAGCATTTT.